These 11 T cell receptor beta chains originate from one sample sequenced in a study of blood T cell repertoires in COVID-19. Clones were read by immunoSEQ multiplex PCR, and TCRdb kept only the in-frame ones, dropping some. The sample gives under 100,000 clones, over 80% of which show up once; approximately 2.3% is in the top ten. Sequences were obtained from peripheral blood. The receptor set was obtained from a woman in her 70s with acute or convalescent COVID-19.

The CDR3 region is CASSPPVTGELFF. The CDR3 region has the DNA TGTGCCAGCAGCCCTCCCGTAACCGGGGAGCTGTTTTTT. The chain has TRBV28 and TRBJ2-2, with D uncertain. There are 13 residues in the CDR3. Germline CDR1 and CDR2: MDHEN and SYDVKM. V shed 6 bases and J shed 5 bases, with 10 bases lying between them.

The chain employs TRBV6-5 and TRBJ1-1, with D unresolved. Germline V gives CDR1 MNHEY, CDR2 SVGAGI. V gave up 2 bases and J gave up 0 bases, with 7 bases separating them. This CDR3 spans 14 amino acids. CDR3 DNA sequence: TGTGCCAGCAGTTACCCTTCCCTGAACACTGAAGCTTTCTTT. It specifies CASSYPSLNTEAFF.

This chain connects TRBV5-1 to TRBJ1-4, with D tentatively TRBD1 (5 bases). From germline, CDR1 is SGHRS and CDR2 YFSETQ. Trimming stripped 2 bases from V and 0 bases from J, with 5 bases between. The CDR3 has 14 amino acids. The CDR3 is CASSLQATNEKLFF. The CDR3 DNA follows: TGCGCCAGCAGCTTACAGGCAACTAATGAAAAACTGTTTTTT.

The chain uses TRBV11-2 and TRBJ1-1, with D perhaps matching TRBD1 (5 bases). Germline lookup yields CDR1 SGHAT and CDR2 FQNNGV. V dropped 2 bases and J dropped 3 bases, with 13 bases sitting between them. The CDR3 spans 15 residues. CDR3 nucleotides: TGTGCCAGCAGCTTATCCGCAGGGATAGACACTGAAGCTTTCTTT. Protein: CASSLSAGIDTEAFF.

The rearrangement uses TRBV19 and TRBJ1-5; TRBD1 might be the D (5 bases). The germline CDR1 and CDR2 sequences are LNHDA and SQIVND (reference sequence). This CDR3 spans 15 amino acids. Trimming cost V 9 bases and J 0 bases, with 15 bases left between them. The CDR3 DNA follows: TGTGCCAGCACCCTTCTACAGGATAGCAATCAGCCCCAGCATTTT. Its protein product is CASTLLQDSNQPQHF. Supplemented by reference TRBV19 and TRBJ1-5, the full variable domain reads DGGITQSPKYLFRKEGQNVTLSCEQNLNHDAMYWYRQDPGQGLRLIYYSQIVNDFQKGDIAEGYSVSREKKESFPLTVTSAQKNPTAFYLCASTLLQDSNQPQHFGDGTRLSIL.

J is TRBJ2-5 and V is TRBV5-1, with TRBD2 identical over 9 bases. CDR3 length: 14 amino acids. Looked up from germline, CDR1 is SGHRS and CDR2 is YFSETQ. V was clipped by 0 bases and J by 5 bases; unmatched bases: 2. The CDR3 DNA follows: TGCGCCAGCAGCTTGGGCGGGGGGGCGGAGACCCAGTACTTC. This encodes CASSLGGGAETQYF.

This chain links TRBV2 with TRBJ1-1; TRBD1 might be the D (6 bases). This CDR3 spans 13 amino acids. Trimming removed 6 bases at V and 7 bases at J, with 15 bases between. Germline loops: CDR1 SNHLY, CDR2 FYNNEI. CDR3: CASRRQVGGEAFF. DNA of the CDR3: TGTGCCAGCAGGCGACAGGTCGGTGGTGAAGCTTTCTTT.

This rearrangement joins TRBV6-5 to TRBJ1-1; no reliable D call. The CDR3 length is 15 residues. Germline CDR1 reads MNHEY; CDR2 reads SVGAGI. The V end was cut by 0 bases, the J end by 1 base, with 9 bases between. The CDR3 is CASSYSWARNTEAFF. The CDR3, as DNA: TGTGCCAGCAGTTACTCGTGGGCCCGGAACACTGAAGCTTTCTTT.

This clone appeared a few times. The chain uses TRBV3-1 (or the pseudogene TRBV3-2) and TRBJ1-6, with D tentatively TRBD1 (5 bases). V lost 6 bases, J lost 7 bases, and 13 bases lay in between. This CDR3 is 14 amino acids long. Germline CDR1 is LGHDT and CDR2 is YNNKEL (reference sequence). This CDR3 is CASRDQGSNSPLHF. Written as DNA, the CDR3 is TGTGCCAGCAGGGACCAGGGATCGAATTCACCCCTCCACTTT.

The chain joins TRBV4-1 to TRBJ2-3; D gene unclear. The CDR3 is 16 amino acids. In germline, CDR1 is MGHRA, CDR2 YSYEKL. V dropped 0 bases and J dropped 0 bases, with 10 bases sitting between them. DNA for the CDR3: TGCGCCAGCAGCCAAGATCTGACAACAAGCACAGATACGCAGTATTTT. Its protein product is CASSQDLTTSTDTQYF.

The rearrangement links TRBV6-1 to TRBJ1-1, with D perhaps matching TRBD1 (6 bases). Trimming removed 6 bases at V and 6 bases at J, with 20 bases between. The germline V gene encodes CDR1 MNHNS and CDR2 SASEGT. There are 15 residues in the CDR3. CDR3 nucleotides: TGTGCCAGCAGCCTCTCGGGACACACACAGCCTGAAGCTTTCTTT. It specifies CASSLSGHTQPEAFF.